These T cell receptor beta chains were read from a single sample in a study of blood T cell repertoires in COVID-19. Method: immunoSEQ multiplex PCR; TCRdb's copy keeps in-frame clones and lacks some. The sample includes nearly 350,000 clones, 85% to 90% seen only once; the top ten take about 6.9%. Sequencing was carried out using peripheral blood. The receptors here all came from a woman between 50 and 59 years old with COVID-19, enrolled during active disease. The CDR3 runs from the conserved cysteine through the conserved F or W. The D gene is left open where the match is weak. Only part of the rows carry a size: once, few, many, or a class if the clone is expanded.

j_call | clone_size | d_call | v_call | cdr3_aa | cdr3_nt
TRBJ2-1 | . | TRBD2 | TRBV19 | CASSDGTSGRAGNEQFF | TGTGCCAGTTCCGATGGGACTAGCGGGAGGGCAGGGAATGAGCAGTTCTTC
TRBJ1-4 | . | . | TRBV7-9 | CASSRSAGVNEKLFF | TGTGCCAGCAGCCGGTCGGCAGGGGTAAATGAAAAACTGTTTTTT
TRBJ2-7 | . | . | TRBV5-4 | CASSFRSETGEQYF | TGTGCCAGCAGCTTTCGTTCGGAGACCGGCGAGCAGTACTTC
TRBJ2-2 | . | . | TRBV6-5 | CASKVARGYTGELFF | TGTGCCAGCAAAGTGGCTCGAGGGTACACCGGGGAGCTGTTTTTT
TRBJ2-2 | few | . | TRBV18 | CASSRELNTGELFF | TGTGCCAGCTCCCGGGAACTGAACACCGGGGAGCTGTTTTTT
TRBJ2-7 | . | . | TRBV7-8 | CASSFVYEQYF | TGTGCCAGCAGCTTCGTCTACGAGCAGTACTTC
TRBJ2-1 | . | TRBD2 | TRBV30 | CAWTSGTSREQFF | TGTGCCTGGACTAGCGGAACCTCGAGAGAGCAGTTCTTC
TRBJ1-1 | . | . | TRBV29-1 | CSVALGAPFEGTGVNAVNTEAFF | TGCAGCGTTGCTCTAGGAGCCCCCTTCGAAGGAACAGGCGTCAACGCAGTGAACACTGAAGCTTTCTTT
TRBJ2-7 | . | . | TRBV5-4 | CASSPRRQASDEQYF | TGTGCCAGCAGCCCGAGACGACAGGCCAGCGACGAGCAGTACTTC
TRBJ1-2 | . | . | TRBV4-1 | CASSQDLGTGSLGGYTF | TGCGCCAGCAGCCAAGATCTTGGTACCGGGTCGTTGGGTGGCTACACCTTC
TRBJ2-5 | once | TRBD2 | TRBV14 | CASSQGITSGEKQETQYF | TGTGCCAGCAGCCAAGGAATTACTAGCGGAGAAAAACAAGAGACCCAGTACTTC
TRBJ1-1 | . | . | TRBV14 | CASSHRTPRRVSEAFF | TGTGCCAGCAGCCATCGGACACCCCGCCGCGTTAGTGAAGCTTTCTTT
TRBJ2-7 | . | . | TRBV6-5 | CATQRQLISDEQYF | TGTGCCACCCAGCGACAGCTCATTTCGGACGAGCAGTACTTC
TRBJ2-3 | . | . | TRBV9 | CASSPRTATDTQYF | TGTGCCAGCAGCCCGAGGACAGCCACAGATACGCAGTATTTT
TRBJ2-5 | . | TRBD2 | TRBV5-4 | CASSLGGAAGGLETQYF | TGTGCCAGCAGCTTGGGTGGGGCAGCGGGAGGGCTTGAGACCCAGTACTTC
TRBJ1-6 | . | . | TRBV27 | CASSLAGDSPLHF | TGTGCCAGCAGTTTAGCGGGGGATTCACCCCTCCACTTT
TRBJ2-1 | . | . | TRBV30 | CAWSVEQGVSYNEQFF | TGTGCCTGGAGTGTGGAACAGGGAGTCTCCTACAATGAGCAGTTCTTC
TRBJ2-3 | . | . | TRBV6-5 | CASRPKRWGPDTQYF | TGTGCCAGCAGGCCCAAAAGGTGGGGCCCAGATACGCAGTATTTT
TRBJ2-1 | . | . | TRBV7-2 | CASSSYQVYNEQFF | TGTGCCAGCAGCTCCTATCAGGTCTACAATGAGCAGTTCTTC
TRBJ1-2 | . | . | TRBV18 | CASSRGSANYGYTF | TGTGCCAGCTCACGAGGCAGTGCTAACTATGGCTACACCTTC
TRBJ2-3 | . | TRBD2 | TRBV18 | CASRRLAGEDTQYF | TGTGCCAGCCGAAGGCTAGCGGGAGAGGATACGCAGTATTTT
TRBJ1-4 | . | . | TRBV15 | CATSREAGLGEKLFF | TGTGCCACCAGCAGAGAAGCAGGGTTGGGTGAAAAACTGTTTTTT
TRBJ1-4 | . | . | TRBV6-6 | CASSYSPVTNEKLFF | TGTGCCAGCAGTTACTCGCCAGTCACTAATGAAAAACTGTTTTTT
TRBJ2-7 | . | TRBD1 | TRBV29-1 | CSVRDRTYEQYF | TGCAGCGTTCGGGACAGAACATACGAGCAGTACTTC
TRBJ1-1 | . | . | TRBV9 | CASSVDLVRKRNTEAFF | TGTGCCAGCAGCGTAGATCTGGTCAGGAAACGGAACACTGAAGCTTTCTTT
TRBJ1-4 | . | TRBD1 | TRBV7-8 | CASNPGPGTGNEKLFF | TGTGCCAGCAATCCAGGGCCCGGGACAGGGAATGAAAAACTGTTTTTT
TRBJ1-2 | . | TRBD1 | TRBV5-6 | CASSRDRGGGYTF | TGTGCCAGCAGCCGGGACAGGGGAGGAGGCTACACCTTC
TRBJ1-6 | . | TRBD1 | TRBV27 | CASSLYRGRNSPLHF | TGTGCCAGCAGCCTCTATAGGGGGCGTAATTCACCCCTCCACTTT
TRBJ2-3 | . | . | TRBV18 | CASSPGGRGTDTQYF | TGTGCCAGCTCACCAGGCGGCAGGGGCACAGATACGCAGTATTTT
TRBJ2-3 | . | TRBD1 | TRBV6-5 | CASKRQGPSTDTQYF | TGTGCCAGCAAACGACAGGGACCTAGCACAGATACGCAGTATTTT
TRBJ1-6 | once | . | TRBV6-5 | CASSTGGGARSPLHF | TGTGCCAGCAGTACCGGGGGAGGGGCACGGTCACCCCTCCACTTT
TRBJ2-2 | . | . | TRBV28 | CASIIRGSGELFF | TGTGCCAGCATAATCAGGGGTAGCGGGGAGCTGTTTTTT
TRBJ2-7 | . | TRBD2 | TRBV24-1 | CATSDPRTRNEQYF | TGTGCCACCAGTGACCCCAGGACTAGAAACGAGCAGTACTTC
TRBJ2-2 | . | . | TRBV5-1 | CASSLEGGNTGELFF | TGCGCCAGCAGCTTAGAGGGAGGGAACACCGGGGAGCTGTTTTTT
TRBJ2-1 | . | . | TRBV27 | CASTILKGAPNEQFF | TGTGCCAGCACCATCCTTAAGGGAGCGCCTAATGAGCAGTTCTTC
TRBJ1-4 | . | TRBD1 | TRBV6-5 | CASRLFGQGNEKLFF | TGTGCCAGCCGATTATTTGGACAGGGTAATGAAAAACTGTTTTTT
TRBJ1-1 | . | . | TRBV7-2 | CASSLGPGSWNTEAFF | TGTGCCAGCAGCTTAGGGCCGGGAAGCTGGAACACTGAAGCTTTCTTT
TRBJ1-5 | . | . | TRBV19 | CASSIQGYQPQHF | TGTGCCAGTAGTATACAGGGGTATCAGCCCCAGCATTTT
TRBJ2-1 | . | . | TRBV3-1/TRBV3-2 | CASSLTPSSYNEQFF | TGTGCCAGCTCTCTGACCCCTAGCTCCTACAATGAGCAGTTCTTC
TRBJ1-1 | . | . | TRBV5-5 | CASSSQLVLEGAFF | TGTGCCAGCAGCTCGCAGCTAGTGCTAGAGGGTGCTTTCTTT
TRBJ2-3 | . | TRBD2 | TRBV7-3 | CASTQRASGLSSTDTQYF | TGTGCCAGCACCCAGAGGGCTAGCGGGCTCTCCTCGACAGATACGCAGTATTTT
TRBJ1-5 | . | . | TRBV19 | CASSTPLAGFQPQHF | TGTGCCAGTAGTACCCCCCTGGCGGGCTTTCAGCCCCAGCATTTT